Presented here are 32 T cell receptor beta chains from one specimen sequenced in a study of post-analysis software for immune sequencing data. Study-wide results and limits: When patients were compared with controls, a handful of TRBV segments were more frequent, TRBV5-6, TRBV5-1 and TRBV20-1 among them.

The TCR beta cDNA libraries contained unique molecular identifiers. TCRdb called the PCR reads again in MiXCR, with one record for every CDR3 protein. The data show around 400,000 distinct CDR3 sequences, with roughly 30% seen just once and around an eighth held by the top ten. The antigens for these receptors are not known. The source material was blood. The source is a girl between 10 and 17 years old with multiple sclerosis.

This clonotype was detected only once. The rearrangement uses TRBV3-1 and TRBJ1-5; D is ambiguous. V gave up 0 bases and J gave up 3 bases, with 9 bases separating them. The CDR3 is 15 amino acids. Germline values: CDR1 LGHDT, CDR2 YNNKEL (reference sequence). The CDR3: CASSQDSDTNQPQHF. In DNA, the CDR3 is TGTGCCAGCAGCCAAGATTCTGACACCAATCAGCCCCAGCATTTT. Variable domain in full (rest from reference TRBV3-1 and TRBJ1-5): DTAVSQTPKYLVTQMGNDKSIKCEQNLGHDTMYWYKQDSKKFLKIMFSYNNKELIINETVPNRFSPKSPDKAHLNLHINSLELGDSAVYFCASSQDSDTNQPQHFGDGTRLSIL.

Only a few counts were recorded for this clonotype. The CDR3 is CSSSRGLMETQYF. The CDR3 coding sequence is TGCAGCTCTTCCAGGGGGTTGATGGAGACCCAGTACTTC. This chain joins TRBV29-1 and TRBJ2-5; 7 bases fit TRBD1. Germline CDR1 is SQVTM and CDR2 is ANQGSEA. V shed 8 bases, J shed 5 bases, and the junction held 11 bases outside the gene matches. The CDR3 loop spans 13 amino acids.

This clonotype was picked up a small number of times. The chain uses TRBV11-2 and TRBJ1-1; D ambiguous. Looked up from germline, CDR1 is SGHAT and CDR2 is FQNNGV. Between the trimmed V and J ends, which lost 4 bases and 5 bases, there was a span of 14 bases. This CDR3 region has 14 residues. CDR3 protein: CASSSGSPWTEAFF. DNA for the CDR3: TGTGCCAGCAGCTCGGGGAGCCCTTGGACTGAAGCTTTCTTT. The entire variable domain, with the rest obtained from reference TRBV11-2 and TRBJ1-1, is as follows: EAGVAQSPRYKIIEKRQSVAFWCNPISGHATLYWYQQILGQGPKLLIQFQNNGVVDDSQLPKDRFSAERLKGVDSTLKIQPAKLEDSAVYLCASSSGSPWTEAFFGQGTRLTVV.

The chain has TRBV9 and TRBJ1-4; D not resolved. The CDR3 is made up of 14 amino acids. V was shortened by 2 bases and J by 0 bases, with 5 bases between the two germline ends. Germline CDR1 SGDLS, CDR2 YYNGEE. The CDR3 sequence is CASSVGTTNEKLFF. In DNA, the CDR3 is TGTGCCAGCAGCGTTGGCACAACTAATGAAAAACTGTTTTTT.

This sequence joins TRBV12-3 or TRBV12-4 and TRBJ1-5; D unclear. V lost 0 bases to trimming and J lost 5 bases, with 5 bases between them. The CDR3 runs to 13 residues. CDR3 sequence (DNA): TGTGCCAGCAGTTTAGCGGACGATCAGCCCCAGCATTTT. The encoded protein is CASSLADDQPQHF.

This clonotype was seen a few times. V is TRBV4-3 and J is TRBJ2-1; possible D gene TRBD2, 5 bases. Germline CDR1 LGHNA, CDR2 YSLEER. CDR3 size: 17 residues. V was pared by 0 bases and J by 0 bases, with 12 bases between. The CDR3 reads CASSQDGSSSSYNEQFF. Written as DNA, the CDR3 is TGCGCCAGCAGCCAAGATGGGAGCTCCAGCTCCTACAATGAGCAGTTCTTC.

This chain links TRBV3-1 with TRBJ2-2; D is unclear. The germline V gene has CDR1 LGHDT and CDR2 YNNKEL (reference sequence). V was clipped by 0 bases and J by 6 bases, with 11 bases between them. The length of the CDR3 is 15 residues. The CDR3: CASSQEDFDAGELFF. CDR3 nucleotides: TGTGCCAGCAGCCAAGAAGATTTTGATGCCGGGGAGCTGTTTTTT. Supplemented by reference TRBV3-1 and TRBJ2-2, the full variable domain reads DTAVSQTPKYLVTQMGNDKSIKCEQNLGHDTMYWYKQDSKKFLKIMFSYNNKELIINETVPNRFSPKSPDKAHLNLHINSLELGDSAVYFCASSQEDFDAGELFFGEGSRLTVL.

V gene TRBV19 combines with J gene TRBJ1-5; tentative D call: TRBD1 (5 bases). The germline CDR1 and CDR2 sequences are LNHDA and SQIVND (reference sequence). The CDR3 loop spans 16 amino acids. V lost 5 bases, J lost 0 bases, and 14 bases lay in between. The CDR3 spells CASSGGTAYSNQPQHF. The CDR3 region has the DNA TGTGCCAGTAGTGGAGGGACCGCTTATAGCAATCAGCCCCAGCATTTT.

The genes are TRBV7-2 and TRBJ1-2; tentative D call: TRBD1 (5 bases). Trimming cost V 4 bases and J 4 bases, with 13 bases left between them. This CDR3 comprises 14 residues. The germline V gene encodes CDR1 SGHTA and CDR2 FQGNSA. As DNA, the CDR3 is TGTGCCAGCAGCTCCAGGGCCCAATTCTATGGCTACACCTTC. Translated: CASSSRAQFYGYTF.

The chain joins TRBV3-1 to TRBJ2-4; D may be TRBD2 (5 bases). The CDR3 contains 19 residues. V was clipped by 0 bases and J by 0 bases, with 18 bases between them. Germline V gives CDR1 LGHDT, CDR2 YNNKEL (reference sequence). The CDR3 loop reads CASSQDRLVQGLAKNIQYF. The CDR3 DNA is TGTGCCAGCAGCCAAGATCGACTGGTACAAGGACTAGCCAAAAACATTCAGTACTTC.

CDR3: CASSLGPGWTEPGANVLTF. The CDR3 DNA reads TGTGCCAGCAGCTTAGGCCCTGGGTGGACCGAACCTGGGGCCAACGTCCTGACTTTC. V and J are TRBV13 and TRBJ2-6; D uncertain. The CDR3 is 19 residues long. Trimming shortened V by 0 bases and J by 2 bases, and 17 bases separated the two germline ends. Per the germline V gene, CDR1 is PRHDT and CDR2 is FYEKMQ (reference sequence). Based on the CDR3 plus reference TRBV13 and TRBJ2-6, the full variable domain is AAGVIQSPRHLIKEKRETATLKCYPIPRHDTVYWYQQGPGQDPQFLISFYEKMQSDKGSIPDRFSAQQFSDYHSELNMSSLELGDSALYFCASSLGPGWTEPGANVLTFGAGSRLTVL.

This chain links TRBV7-9 with TRBJ1-5, with D hard to call. There are 14 residues in the CDR3. Germline V CDR1 and CDR2: SEHNR, FQNEAQ (reference sequence). V gave up 1 base and J gave up 5 bases, with 9 bases separating them. CDR3: CASSLGTVDQPQHF. CDR3 nucleotide sequence: TGTGCCAGCAGCTTAGGGACGGTCGATCAGCCCCAGCATTTT.

The V and J genes are TRBV4-1 and TRBJ2-3, with D possibly TRBD1 on 6 matching bases. The CDR3 has 14 amino acids. Trimming removed 3 bases at V and 6 bases at J, with 13 bases between. Germline values: CDR1 MGHRA, CDR2 YSYEKL. CDR3 loop: CASSHPTGTDTQYF. DNA for the CDR3: TGCGCCAGCAGCCACCCGACAGGAACGGATACGCAGTATTTT.

This clonotype was picked up a small number of times. The chain employs TRBV14 and TRBJ2-5; D not resolved. The CDR3 contains 13 residues. Trimming shortened V by 1 base and J by 11 bases, and 14 bases separated the two germline ends. In germline, CDR1 is SGHDN, CDR2 FVKESK. The CDR3 here is CASSQVGRTEQYF. As DNA, the CDR3 is TGTGCCAGCAGCCAAGTTGGGCGGACGGAGCAGTACTTC.

In its sample, this clonotype was seen a few times. This chain joins TRBV29-1 and TRBJ2-3; the D gene is possibly TRBD1 (7 bases). The V end was cut by 2 bases, the J end by 2 bases, with 14 bases between. This CDR3 is 15 amino acids long. Germline V gene data show CDR1 as SQVTM and CDR2 as ANQGSEA. The CDR3, as DNA: TGCAGCGTTGAATCAGGGGGGCTACTCACAGATACGCAGTATTTT. Encoded protein: CSVESGGLLTDTQYF.

V and J are TRBV5-1 and TRBJ1-2; possibly TRBD1 for D (5 bases). The germline V gene encodes CDR1 SGHRS and CDR2 YFSETQ. V was shortened by 0 bases and J by 11 bases, with 20 bases between the two germline ends. This CDR3 has 15 amino acids. The CDR3 is CASSLAEGRPMWYTF. CDR3 coding DNA: TGCGCCAGCAGCTTGGCCGAGGGGAGACCTATGTGGTACACCTTC.

A few counts support this clonotype. The chain links TRBV7-2 to TRBJ2-7, with TRBD1 as a possible D gene (5 bases). The V gene's germline CDR1 is SGHTA and CDR2 FQGNSA. CDR3 length: 13 amino acids. Trimming removed 2 bases at V and 3 bases at J, with 8 bases between. The CDR3 nucleotides read TGTGCCAGCAGCTTATCAGGGAACTACGAGCAGTACTTC. Its translation is CASSLSGNYEQYF. The entire variable domain, with the rest obtained from reference TRBV7-2 and TRBJ2-7, is as follows: GAGVSQSPSNKVTEKGKDVELRCDPISGHTALYWYRQSLGQGLEFLIYFQGNSAPDKSGLPSDRFSAERTGGSVSTLTIQRTQQEDSAVYLCASSLSGNYEQYFGPGTRLTVT.

There are a few counts of this clonotype. The J gene is TRBJ2-3, the V gene TRBV7-2; D gene uncertain. This CDR3 has 17 amino acids. CDR1 and CDR2 from the germline V gene are SGHTA and FQGNSA. The V end was cut by 4 bases, the J end by 1 base, with 18 bases between. The CDR3 is CASSSPPGPPGTDTQYF. The CDR3 DNA reads as TGTGCCAGCAGCTCCCCCCCAGGCCCCCCAGGCACAGATACGCAGTATTTT.

This chain joins TRBV4-1 and TRBJ1-6; D uncertain. CDR3 size: 15 residues. Trimming shortened V by 1 base and J by 14 bases, and 18 bases separated the two germline ends. Germline lookup yields CDR1 MGHRA and CDR2 YSYEKL. CDR3 coding DNA: TGCGCCAGCAGCCAAGGCTGGGGATCCTGGCCATCCCTCCACTTT. It yields the protein CASSQGWGSWPSLHF.

The genes are TRBV5-1 and TRBJ1-1; D unclear. V lost 0 bases and J 0 bases, leaving 9 bases between the germline ends. This CDR3 contains 15 residues. The germline V gene has CDR1 SGHRS and CDR2 YFSETQ. CDR3 region: CASSLEVWVNTEAFF. The CDR3 coding sequence is TGCGCCAGCAGCTTGGAGGTTTGGGTGAACACTGAAGCTTTCTTT.

This clonotype was seen a few times. The CDR3: CASTLPSGSTDTQYF. The CDR3 coding sequence is TGCGCCAGCACGCTACCTAGCGGGTCCACAGATACGCAGTATTTT. This chain uses TRBV5-1 with TRBJ2-3, with 8 bases matching TRBD2. The J segment lost 2 bases and the V segment lost 6 bases, leaving 8 bases of the junction unmatched. Germline assignment: CDR1 SGHRS and CDR2 YFSETQ. CDR3 length equals 15 residues.

The chain links TRBV3-1 to TRBJ1-4; D is undetermined. The germline V and J ends were trimmed by 1 base and 0 bases, with 15 bases remaining between them. Germline CDR1 LGHDT, CDR2 YNNKEL (reference sequence). The CDR3 runs 18 residues. The CDR3, as DNA: TGTGCCAGCAGCCAAGCAGGAATCCCACCAGCAACTAATGAAAAACTGTTTTTT. It encodes CASSQAGIPPATNEKLFF.

Here the CDR3 reads CASSCEGQGRTEAFF. CDR3 coding DNA: TGTGCCAGCAGCTGTGAGGGGCAAGGCCGCACTGAAGCTTTCTTT. This chain links TRBV7-6 with TRBJ1-1, with D perhaps TRBD1 (5 bases). V lost 4 bases and J lost 4, with 16 bases in between. The CDR3 consists of 15 residues. Germline V gene sequence: CDR1 SGHVS, CDR2 FNYEAQ.

The chain combines TRBV6-7 with TRBJ1-2; 9 bases agree with TRBD1. TRBV6-7 is classed as an ORF, of uncertain function. With V trimmed by 4 bases and J by 7 bases, 7 bases remained unmatched. The CDR3 is 14 amino acids. The DNA for the CDR3 is TGTGCCAGCAGTTCCGGACAGGGGTTTTCTGGCTACACCTTC. It translates to CASSSGQGFSGYTF.

This clonotype was seen only a few times. The chain uses TRBV6-1 and TRBJ2-3; weak D call: TRBD1 (5 bases). The CDR3 has 15 amino acids. The ends were cut back, 3 bases at V and 5 bases at J, with 15 bases in the middle. From germline, CDR1 is MNHNS and CDR2 SASEGT. The CDR3 DNA reads TGTGCCAGCAGTGATCAGCCAGGGCAAGGAGATACGCAGTATTTT. It yields the protein CASSDQPGQGDTQYF.

V is TRBV4-2 and J is TRBJ2-5; possibly TRBD1 for D (5 bases). V was shortened by 0 bases and J by 0 bases, with 8 bases between the two germline ends. The germline gives CDR1 LGHNA, CDR2 YNFKEQ. There are 15 residues in the CDR3. In nucleotides, the CDR3 is TGTGCCAGCAGCCAAGATAGGGGTGACCAAGAGACCCAGTACTTC. This gives the protein CASSQDRGDQETQYF.

CDR3 sequence (DNA): TGTGCCAGCAGCGTAGGACTAGCGGGGACTCCGGGAGGGGCCAACGTCCTGACTTTC. Protein sequence: CASSVGLAGTPGGANVLTF. The genes are TRBV9 and TRBJ2-6, with TRBD2 matching 11 bases. Trimming cost V 0 bases and J 4 bases; bases outside gene matches: 9. The CDR3 has 19 residues. Germline CDR1 and CDR2: SGDLS and YYNGEE.

This clonotype occurred a few times. The chain is built from TRBV5-1 and TRBJ2-5, with D perhaps TRBD1 (6 bases). The J call may be incorrect, as the DNA end agrees better with TRBJ2-7. This CDR3 is built from 14 residues. Germline loops: CDR1 SGHRS, CDR2 YFSETQ. CDR3 in DNA: TGCGCCAGCAGCTTGACCACGGACAGCTACGAGCAGTACTTC. It encodes CASSLTTDSYEQYF.

This clonotype has just a few counts. The chain is built from TRBV12-5 and TRBJ2-5; D possibly uses TRBD1 or TRBD2 (5 bases each). V was clipped by 4 bases and J by 4 bases, with 10 bases between them. Germline loops: CDR1 LGHNT, CDR2 FRNRAP. The CDR3 extends over 13 amino acids. The CDR3 DNA sequence: TGTGCTAGTGGTTGGGGGACCACAGAGACCCAGTACTTC. It codes for CASGWGTTETQYF.

A few counts support this clonotype. This chain connects TRBV12-3 or TRBV12-4 to TRBJ2-7; D possibly uses TRBD1 or TRBD2 (6 bases each). This CDR3 has 13 residues. The V gene lost 3 bases and the J gene lost 7 bases, with 13 bases spanning the gap. The chain's CDR3 is CASSFRGGGEQYF. The CDR3 nucleotides read TGTGCCAGCAGTTTCAGGGGAGGTGGGGAGCAGTACTTC.

The rearrangement joins TRBV4-1 to TRBJ2-7; D unclear. V dropped 0 bases and J dropped 3 bases, with 9 bases sitting between them. The CDR3 contains 14 residues. Germline V lookup: CDR1 MGHRA, CDR2 YSYEKL. CDR3 nucleotides: TGCGCCAGCAGCCAAGAGTACAGAATCTACGAGCAGTACTTC. It codes for CASSQEYRIYEQYF.

This chain links TRBV12-3 or TRBV12-4 with TRBJ2-5; 7 bases map to TRBD2. The junction had 8 bases not matched to a gene; V was cut back by 4 bases and J by 3 bases. The CDR3 consists of 15 residues. CDR3 protein: CASSWWRGKEETQYF. In DNA form, the CDR3 reads TGTGCCAGCAGTTGGTGGCGGGGGAAGGAAGAGACCCAGTACTTC.